This T cell receptor beta chain is from a study of blood T cell repertoires in COVID-19. About the study: Donors in the United States, Italy and Spain gave samples during acute or convalescent COVID-19. T cells, B-cell-depleted T cells, or PBMCs supplied cDNA or gDNA.

In the study's own analysis: Amplification from reference gene primers served as the basis for estimated nucleated cell counts. Here immunoSEQ multiplex PCR was the method, and the copy in TCRdb shows in-frame clones only, minus some. That table is the source of V, J and clone size, and D and trimming were worked out from the DNA. The sample has tens of thousands of clones, 70% to 90% seen once. The germline V gene has CDR1 SGHRS and CDR2 YFSETQ. Trimming removed 4 bases from V and 0 bases from J; junction bases left unmatched: 6. The CDR3 runs 15 residues. V gene TRBV5-1 combines with J gene TRBJ1-1, with 7 bases fitting TRBD1. Input material: peripheral blood. This clonotype originated in a human donor in a cohort sampled during active COVID-19. The CDR3 loop is CASSASTGLNTEAFF. Written as DNA, the CDR3 is TGCGCCAGCAGCGCGTCGACAGGGTTGAACACTGAAGCTTTCTTT.